The T cell receptor beta chain under discussion was sequenced for a study of T-cell reconstitution after alpha-beta-depleted transplantation in children. For TCRbeta, the library was prepared with unique molecular identifiers. MiXCR was run by TCRdb on the PCR reads, yielding one entry per CDR3 protein. Of around 700,000 distinct CDR3 sequences in the sample, less than 15% were seen once. As concerns this clonotype: Antigen unknown.

Study conclusions and caveats: Alpha-beta T cells about two months after transplant reportedly derived from several hundred expanded graft clones. Counts and diversity of T cells one year after transplant came mostly from newly produced T cells. Surviving recipient cells, namely T cells and thymic progenitors, were the source of high day-60 TCRbeta diversity in some patients.

This TCR derives from a girl under 10 years old with congenital amegakaryocytic thrombocytopenia, due to receive a stem cell transplant. Sequenced here: PBMCs, sampled before TCRalphabeta/CD19-depleted stem cell transplant.

The CDR3 sequence: CSAIPGQGASALFF. CDR3 bases: TGCAGTGCCATCCCGGGACAGGGGGCGTCCGCGTTGTTCTTC. The rearrangement uses TRBV20-1 and TRBJ2-1, with 12 bases lining up with TRBD1. V lost 6 bases, J lost 15 bases, and 15 bases stayed unmatched. The CDR3 length is 14 residues. CDR1 and CDR2 (germline): DFQATT, SNEGSKA (reference sequence).